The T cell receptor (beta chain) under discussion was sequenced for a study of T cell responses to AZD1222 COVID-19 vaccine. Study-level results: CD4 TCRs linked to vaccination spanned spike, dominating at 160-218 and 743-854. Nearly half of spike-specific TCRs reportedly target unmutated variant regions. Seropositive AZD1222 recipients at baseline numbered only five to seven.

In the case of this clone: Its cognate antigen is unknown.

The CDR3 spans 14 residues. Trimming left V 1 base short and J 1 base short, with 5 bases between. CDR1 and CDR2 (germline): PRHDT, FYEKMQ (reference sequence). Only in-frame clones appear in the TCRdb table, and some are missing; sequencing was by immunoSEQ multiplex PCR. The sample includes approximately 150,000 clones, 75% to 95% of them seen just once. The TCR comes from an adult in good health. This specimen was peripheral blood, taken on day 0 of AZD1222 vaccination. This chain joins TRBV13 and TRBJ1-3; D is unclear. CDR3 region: CASSLVGSGNTIYF. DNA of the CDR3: TGTGCCAGCAGCTTAGTTGGGTCTGGAAACACCATATATTTT.